The subject of this entry is one TCR beta chain. Its cognate antigen is unknown. The data were obtained in a study of T cells in localized non-small cell lung cancer. Some clones are missing from TCRdb's copy, which holds only in-frame ones; the method was immunoSEQ multiplex PCR. The table has approximately 2,500 clones, roughly 36% seen once. Trimming stripped 3 bases from V and 8 bases from J, with 8 bases between. The CDR3 runs to 12 residues. In germline, CDR1 is MGHRA, CDR2 YSYEKL. Findings and limits, study-wide: Those with higher blood T cell density had longer overall survival. In adjacent lung, a median around 52 of the top 100 tumor clones were found.

Source: lung tumor tissue, taken before any cancer treatment. This rearrangement joins TRBV4-1 to TRBJ1-5; D call uncertain. The sequence was obtained from a man aged 35-69 years with stage I lung adenocarcinoma. In nucleotides, the CDR3 is TGCGCCAGCAGCCAGGGTATGGAGCCCCAGCATTTT. This encodes CASSQGMEPQHF.